A selection of T cell receptor beta chains follows, all from one sample in a study of radiotherapy plus CTLA-4 blockade in lung cancer. Libraries were prepared by immunoSEQ multiplex PCR; TCRdb keeps only in-frame clonotypes and omits some of them. This table holds fewer than 100,000 clones, about 79% found once. Sample: peripheral blood, taken from a patient treated with radiotherapy plus ipilimumab. The receptors stem from a human donor with non-small cell lung cancer whose response to radiotherapy plus ipilimumab could not be evaluated. Some clones in this sample may be carry-over from other donors' samples. The CDR3 runs from the conserved cysteine through the conserved F or W. The D gene is left open where the match is weak. Size tells how often a clone was seen (once, few, many) or the class of an expanded clone, and some rows leave it out.

D: .; length: 14; J: TRBJ1-1; V: TRBV29-1; size: few; CDR3: CSVLGGAGSTEAFF; DNA: TGCAGCGTTTTGGGGGGGGCGGGTAGCACTGAAGCTTTCTTT
D: .; length: 20; J: TRBJ2-1; V: TRBV10-3; size: .; CDR3: CAISVSPRMRGGLSYNEQFF; DNA: TGTGCCATCAGTGTTTCCCCTCGGATGAGGGGGGGCCTCTCCTACAATGAGCAGTTCTTC
D: .; length: 14; J: TRBJ1-6; V: TRBV28; size: .; CDR3: CASSFGGYNSPLHF; DNA: TGTGCCAGCAGTTTCGGGGGGTATAATTCACCCCTCCACTTT
D: TRBD1; length: 14; J: TRBJ1-1; V: TRBV5-1; size: .; CDR3: CASSSTGGNTEAFF; DNA: TGCGCCAGCAGCTCGACAGGGGGGAACACTGAAGCTTTCTTT
D: TRBD1; length: 15; J: TRBJ2-1; V: TRBV19; size: .; CDR3: CASSISGQTYNEQFF; DNA: TGTGCCAGTAGTATCTCGGGACAGACCTACAATGAGCAGTTCTTC
D: .; length: 13; J: TRBJ1-1; V: TRBV10-3; size: few; CDR3: CAINDQLNTEAFF; DNA: TGTGCCATCAATGATCAGTTGAACACTGAAGCTTTCTTT
D: .; length: 16; J: TRBJ2-7; V: TRBV4-1; size: .; CDR3: CASSQGVGPSSYEQYF; DNA: TGCGCCAGCAGCCAAGGGGTGGGGCCCTCCTCCTACGAGCAGTACTTC
D: TRBD2; length: 16; J: TRBJ2-5; V: TRBV28; size: .; CDR3: CASIPRNGGAKETQYF; DNA: TGTGCCAGCATCCCCCGGAACGGGGGGGCCAAGGAGACCCAGTACTTC
D: .; length: 15; J: TRBJ2-7; V: TRBV7-2; size: .; CDR3: CASSPFSAISYEQYF; DNA: TGTGCCAGCAGCCCTTTTAGCGCCATCTCCTACGAGCAGTACTTC
D: .; length: 17; J: TRBJ2-7; V: TRBV7-6; size: .; CDR3: CASSLEIEPGASYEQYF; DNA: TGTGCCAGCAGCTTAGAGATTGAGCCAGGGGCCTCCTACGAGCAGTACTTC
D: .; length: 13; J: TRBJ2-7; V: TRBV18; size: few; CDR3: CASSPGQGDEQYF; DNA: TGTGCCAGCTCACCGGGGCAGGGCGACGAGCAGTACTTC
D: TRBD1; length: 16; J: TRBJ2-5; V: TRBV7-2; size: .; CDR3: CASSSSQGVVGETQYF; DNA: TGTGCCAGCAGCTCATCCCAGGGGGTTGTAGGAGAGACCCAGTACTTC
D: .; length: 14; J: TRBJ2-1; V: TRBV4-3; size: .; CDR3: CASSQDDWANEQFF; DNA: TGCGCCAGCAGCCAAGATGATTGGGCCAATGAGCAGTTCTTC
D: .; length: 13; J: TRBJ1-2; V: TRBV28; size: .; CDR3: CASSLGTSYGYTF; DNA: TGTGCCAGCAGTTTGGGCACCAGCTATGGCTACACCTTC
D: .; length: 17; J: TRBJ1-5; V: TRBV2; size: .; CDR3: CASSSGQFSISNQPQHF; DNA: TGTGCCAGCAGTTCTGGACAGTTCTCAATTAGCAATCAGCCCCAGCATTTT
D: .; length: 13; J: TRBJ1-2; V: TRBV28; size: .; CDR3: CATHGAGTYGYTF; DNA: TGTGCCACCCACGGGGCAGGGACTTATGGCTACACCTTC
D: TRBD2; length: 18; J: TRBJ2-2; V: TRBV7-2; size: .; CDR3: CASSLPGLAGGRAGELFF; DNA: TGTGCCAGCAGCCTTCCTGGACTAGCGGGGGGGCGTGCCGGGGAGCTGTTTTTT
D: .; length: 15; J: TRBJ1-2; V: TRBV30; size: .; CDR3: CAWSPTGQTSYGYTF; DNA: TGTGCCTGGAGTCCAACAGGACAGACGTCCTATGGCTACACCTTC
D: .; length: 13; J: TRBJ1-5; V: TRBV19; size: .; CDR3: CATSPLQNQPQHF; DNA: TGTGCCACCTCTCCTCTACAGAATCAGCCCCAGCATTTT
D: TRBD2; length: 14; J: TRBJ2-5; V: TRBV10-3; size: few; CDR3: CATGLAGSQETQYF; DNA: TGTGCCACAGGACTAGCGGGGAGCCAAGAGACCCAGTACTTC
D: TRBD1; length: 17; J: TRBJ1-1; V: TRBV2; size: .; CDR3: CASSEPTGGLLNTEAFF; DNA: TGTGCCAGCAGTGAACCTACAGGGGGCTTACTGAACACTGAAGCTTTCTTT
D: .; length: 17; J: TRBJ1-2; V: TRBV13; size: .; CDR3: CASSTTEISPSNYGYTF; DNA: TGTGCCAGCAGCACGACAGAGATTTCCCCTTCTAACTATGGCTACACCTTC
D: .; length: 14; J: TRBJ1-1; V: TRBV19; size: .; CDR3: CASSMGGMNTEAFF; DNA: TGTGCCAGTAGTATGGGCGGGATGAACACTGAAGCTTTCTTT
D: TRBD1; length: 15; J: TRBJ2-7; V: TRBV5-8; size: .; CDR3: CASSLARTGVYEQYF; DNA: TGTGCCAGCAGCTTGGCGAGGACAGGGGTTTACGAGCAGTACTTC
D: TRBD1; length: 17; J: TRBJ2-3; V: TRBV6-1; size: .; CDR3: CASSARTGRTSTDTQYF; DNA: TGTGCCAGCAGTGCGAGGACAGGGAGGACGAGCACAGATACGCAGTATTTT
D: .; length: 17; J: TRBJ2-6; V: TRBV28; size: .; CDR3: CASSPGRAGSGANVLTF; DNA: TGTGCCAGCAGCCCAGGGAGAGCGGGCTCTGGGGCCAACGTCCTGACTTTC
D: .; length: 13; J: TRBJ1-1; V: TRBV5-1; size: .; CDR3: CASREVPNTEAFF; DNA: TGCGCCAGCAGGGAGGTCCCGAACACTGAAGCTTTCTTT
D: TRBD1; length: 14; J: TRBJ2-2; V: TRBV5-6; size: .; CDR3: CASTGTENTGELFF; DNA: TGTGCCAGCACGGGGACAGAGAACACCGGGGAGCTGTTTTTT
D: .; length: 14; J: TRBJ2-3; V: TRBV6-5; size: once; CDR3: CATLPTGGTDTQYF; DNA: TGTGCCACCCTTCCGACAGGAGGCACAGATACGCAGTATTTT
D: TRBD1; length: 15; J: TRBJ1-2; V: TRBV4-1; size: .; CDR3: CASSPRDRGRDGYTF; DNA: TGCGCCAGCAGCCCCCGGGACAGGGGGCGAGATGGCTACACCTTC
D: .; length: 13; J: TRBJ1-5; V: TRBV7-8; size: .; CDR3: CASSLNRDQPQHF; DNA: TGTGCCAGCAGCTTAAACCGGGATCAGCCCCAGCATTTT
D: .; length: 16; J: TRBJ1-1; V: TRBV18; size: .; CDR3: CASSPKEGSMNTEAFF; DNA: TGTGCCAGCTCACCAAAGGAGGGGTCTATGAACACTGAAGCTTTCTTT